This is a list of T cell receptor beta chains from one sample in a study of T-cell reconstitution after alpha-beta-depleted transplantation in children. TCRdb used MiXCR to reprocess the PCR reads, holding one entry per CDR3 protein. The table shows 250,000 to 300,000 distinct CDR3 sequences, with over 9.5% occurring only once. The sample consisted of PBMCs, taken before TCRalphabeta/CD19-depleted stem cell transplant. These receptor sequences come from a boy in the first two years of life with acute myeloid leukemia, due to receive a stem cell transplant. CDR3s include the opening cysteine and the closing phenylalanine or tryptophan. Fields, in order: J gene, clone size, V gene, D gene, CDR3 DNA, CDR3 protein. The D gene is left open where the match is weak. Part of the rows lack a size; the others show once, few, many or a class for expanded clones.

TRBJ2-3,many,TRBV11-2,-,TGTGCCAGCAGCACCTCCGGGCTCAACACAGATACGCAGTATTTT,CASSTSGLNTDTQYF
TRBJ2-2,many,TRBV20-1,-,TGCAGTGCTAGAGATACAGAATACAGCTCGAACACCGGGGAGCTGTTTTTT,CSARDTEYSSNTGELFF
TRBJ2-5,few,TRBV5-8,-,TGTGCCAGCAGCTTGGTTTCCGCGGAGACCCAGTACTTC,CASSLVSAETQYF
TRBJ2-3,many,TRBV13,TRBD2,TGTGCCAGCCGCGGGAGAACAGATACGCAGTATTTT,CASRGRTDTQYF
TRBJ2-5,many,TRBV20-1,-,TGCAGTGCTAGGAGACCGGGAGTGAGAGGAGAGACCCAGTACTTC,CSARRPGVRGETQYF
TRBJ2-7,-,TRBV4-1,-,TGCGCCAGCAGCCAATATCGGGGGGCGGCCTACGAGCAGTACTTC,CASSQYRGAAYEQYF
TRBJ2-3,-,TRBV5-1,-,TGCGCCAGCTACCCAGCAATAGGCACAGATACGCAGTATTTT,CASYPAIGTDTQYF
TRBJ2-7,few,TRBV15,-,TGTGCCACCAGCAGCAGGAGCTACTCCTACGAGCAGTACTTC,CATSSRSYSYEQYF
TRBJ2-7,-,TRBV20-1,-,TGCAGTGCTAGTCCGGGAACAACAGGGAACGAGCAGTACTTC,CSASPGTTGNEQYF
TRBJ2-1,many,TRBV27,-,TGTGCCAGCAGTTTTTGGCGGGGGCTCAATGAGCAGTTCTTC,CASSFWRGLNEQFF
TRBJ2-7,many,TRBV10-3,-,TGTGCCATCAGAGCAGGGTTCACGGGGGGCGACGAGCAGTACTTC,CAIRAGFTGGDEQYF
TRBJ2-7,many,TRBV6-5,-,TGTGCCAGCAGTTACAGGGTCTCCTACGAGCAGTACTTC,CASSYRVSYEQYF
TRBJ1-4,-,TRBV12-3/TRBV12-4,-,TGTGCCAGCAGCGGGGGAGGTTTTGCAACTAATGAAAAACTGTTTTTT,CASSGGGFATNEKLFF
TRBJ2-1,many,TRBV20-1,TRBD1,TGCAGTGCTTCCTTCGGGCAGGGGGTCGAGCAGTTCTTC,CSASFGQGVEQFF
TRBJ2-1,many,TRBV3-1,-,TGTGCCAGCAGCCAAGTGGGTCACGATGAGCAGTTCTTC,CASSQVGHDEQFF
TRBJ2-3,-,TRBV7-9,TRBD1,TGTGCCAGCAGCTTTTTGGGACAGGGCACAGATACGCAGTATTTT,CASSFLGQGTDTQYF
TRBJ2-7,many,TRBV29-1,TRBD1,TGCAGCGCCGTGACAGGGGTGGGTTACGAGCAGTACTTC,CSAVTGVGYEQYF
TRBJ1-6,-,TRBV19,-,TGTGCCAGTAGTATGCTCACTGGTAGCTCCTATAATTCACCCCTCCACTTT,CASSMLTGSSYNSPLHF
TRBJ2-2,many,TRBV2,-,TGTGCCAGCAGGGGGTCGGCGGGGCTCACCGGGGAGCTGTTTTTT,CASRGSAGLTGELFF
TRBJ2-3,many,TRBV7-8,-,TGTGCCAGCACCGAAGTGGGGGGCCCAGATACGCAGTATTTT,CASTEVGGPDTQYF
TRBJ2-1,-,TRBV7-9,-,TGTGCCAGCAGCTTAAGCGCCACTCTTAATGAGCAGTTCTTC,CASSLSATLNEQFF
TRBJ1-5,many,TRBV9,-,TGTGCCAGCAGCGTAGAACCCGCCATCGGGCCCCAGCATTTT,CASSVEPAIGPQHF
TRBJ1-6,many,TRBV6-1,-,TGTGCCAGCCGGAGCTCCTATAATTCACCCCTCCACTTT,CASRSSYNSPLHF
TRBJ1-5,few,TRBV19,TRBD1,TGTGCCAGTAGTACCGGACAGGGGAATCAGCCCCAGCATTTT,CASSTGQGNQPQHF
TRBJ2-1,many,TRBV11-2,-,TGTGCCAGCAGGATACAGAAATACAATGAGCAGTTCTTC,CASRIQKYNEQFF
TRBJ1-1,many,TRBV7-9,-,TGTGCCAGCAGCGGGGGTGTGAACACTGAAGCTTTCTTT,CASSGGVNTEAFF
TRBJ2-5,-,TRBV7-9,-,TGTGCCAGCAGCTTTCGACTCCAAGAGACCCAGTACTTC,CASSFRLQETQYF
TRBJ2-1,-,TRBV4-3,-,TGCGCCAGCAGCCAGGTCGTCATCAGGGAAAGGGTCAATGAGCAGTTCTTC,CASSQVVIRERVNEQFF
TRBJ2-5,few,TRBV20-1,-,TGCAGTGCTAGAGATGGGCGACCCCAAGAGACCCGGTACTTC,CSARDGRPQETRYF
TRBJ2-1,many,TRBV7-7,TRBD1,TGTGCTAGCAGCCTGGGACAGGGGGCGGGAAATGAGCAGTTCTTC,CASSLGQGAGNEQFF
TRBJ2-3,few,TRBV15,TRBD1,TGTGCCACCAGCAGTCCCGACAGGGGAGACGTGTATTTT,CATSSPDRGDVYF
TRBJ2-5,many,TRBV14,-,TGTGCCAGCAGCCAAGAGGAGGGAAACCAAGAGACCCAGTACTTC,CASSQEEGNQETQYF
TRBJ2-7,many,TRBV29-1,TRBD2,TGCAGCGTTGGGGGGACTAGCGGGAGCCCCCTTCCCTACGAGCAGTACTTC,CSVGGTSGSPLPYEQYF
TRBJ2-7,-,TRBV7-9,-,TGTGCCAGCAGCCCACAGGGAGGCAGAAGCTCCTACGAGCAGTACTTC,CASSPQGGRSSYEQYF
TRBJ2-7,many,TRBV6-5,-,TGTGCCAGCAGTCCCCTCACAGGCCGGGCCCCGAAAGGCTACGAGCAGTACTTC,CASSPLTGRAPKGYEQYF
TRBJ2-1,-,TRBV20-1,TRBD2,TGCAGTGCTTGGGGGACTAGCGGGTATTTAAGCTCCTACAATGAGCAGTTCTTC,CSAWGTSGYLSSYNEQFF
TRBJ1-1,many,TRBV7-3,-,TGTGCCAGCAGCTCGGGGATTGGGACTGAAGCTTTCTTT,CASSSGIGTEAFF
TRBJ2-7,few,TRBV6-5,TRBD1,TGTGCCAGCAGTTACTCGACCGGACAGGGGAGGAGGGAGCAGTACTTC,CASSYSTGQGRREQYF
TRBJ1-1,many,TRBV12-3/TRBV12-4,TRBD1,TGTGCCGGTAGGACAGGCCTGAACACTGAAGCTTTCTTT,CAGRTGLNTEAFF
TRBJ1-4,many,TRBV9,TRBD1,TGTGCCAGCAGCGTAGACTCCGGACAGGGCGGGGAAAAACTGTTTTTT,CASSVDSGQGGEKLFF
TRBJ2-5,many,TRBV9,-,TGTGCCAGCAGCTTTGATATCAGGGAAGAGACCCAGTACTTC,CASSFDIREETQYF
TRBJ1-6,many,TRBV7-9,-,TGTGCCAGCGCCAGGGACGGGAGGGGTTCACCCCTCCACTTT,CASARDGRGSPLHF
TRBJ2-2,many,TRBV4-3,TRBD1,TGCGCCAGCAGCCCCCGGGACAGGGGTGCCGGGGAGCTGTTTTTT,CASSPRDRGAGELFF
TRBJ2-6,many,TRBV5-6,-,TGTGCCAGCAGCTTTGGACACTTCTCTGGGGCCAACGTCCTGACTTTC,CASSFGHFSGANVLTF
TRBJ2-7,many,TRBV29-1,-,TGCAGCGTTGAAGGGGGTGCCGCCTACGAGCAGTACTTC,CSVEGGAAYEQYF
TRBJ2-2,once,TRBV5-1,-,TGCGCCAGCAGCTTTGGCGGAATCACCGGGGAGCTGTTTTTT,CASSFGGITGELFF
TRBJ2-7,many,TRBV2,-,TGTGCCAGCAGTGAATGGGTCACATCAAACGAGCAGTACTTC,CASSEWVTSNEQYF
TRBJ2-1,many,TRBV6-1,-,TGTGCCAGCACCAGAGCCTCGGGCCCGCTCTCCTACAATGAGCAGTTCTTC,CASTRASGPLSYNEQFF
TRBJ1-5,many,TRBV27,-,TGTGCCAGCAGTGAGGGCGATCAGCCCCAGCATTTT,CASSEGDQPQHF
TRBJ2-7,many,TRBV7-8,-,TGTGCCAGCAGCCTAGTAGCTCTCGGGAGAACCTACGAGCAGTACTTC,CASSLVALGRTYEQYF
TRBJ2-6,few,TRBV5-1,TRBD1,TGCGCCAGCAGCCCATACGGACAGGTCTCGACTGGGGCCAACGTCCTGACTTTC,CASSPYGQVSTGANVLTF
TRBJ2-7,many,TRBV5-1,TRBD1,TGCGCCAGCAGCACCGGACAGGGGGCCTACGAGCAGTACTTC,CASSTGQGAYEQYF
TRBJ2-1,many,TRBV9,TRBD1,TGTGCCAGCAGCGGACAGGGAACGAATGAGCAGTTCTTC,CASSGQGTNEQFF
TRBJ1-1,few,TRBV12-3/TRBV12-4,-,TGTGCCAGCAGTTTAAGCTGGCGAGGGAGCGAAGCTTTCTTT,CASSLSWRGSEAFF
TRBJ1-2,-,TRBV7-9,-,TGTGCCAGCAGCTTGGGTGAATACAGGGTGCGAGGCTACACCTTC,CASSLGEYRVRGYTF
TRBJ1-1,many,TRBV12-3/TRBV12-4,TRBD1,TGTGCCAGCAGTAATTTGGGGACAGGGGGGACTGAAGCTTTCTTT,CASSNLGTGGTEAFF
TRBJ2-7,many,TRBV4-1,TRBD2,TGCGCCAGCAGCCAAGATAAACCGGGACTAGCGGGGCATGAGCAGTACTTC,CASSQDKPGLAGHEQYF
TRBJ2-1,many,TRBV5-6,TRBD2,TGTGCCAGCAGCTTCCCCGGGACTAGCAATGAGCAGTTCTTC,CASSFPGTSNEQFF
TRBJ2-3,many,TRBV5-1,TRBD1,TGCGCCAGCAGCTTGGGGGGACAGGGTGGCACAGATACGCAGTATTTT,CASSLGGQGGTDTQYF
TRBJ2-1,many,TRBV5-6,-,TGTGCCAGCAGCCTCCAGGACATTTACAATGAGCAGTTCTTC,CASSLQDIYNEQFF